This T cell receptor beta chain was observed in a study of T-cell reconstitution after alpha-beta-depleted transplantation in children (dated by TCRdb to 2016 to 2017). Study-level background: The study quantitatively tracked T-cell immune reconstitution after TCRalphabeta/CD19-depleted allogeneic hematopoietic cell transplantation in children using TCR repertoire profiling.

Library generation was performed with PCR. Sequencer: Illumina HiSeq 2500. Molecular barcoding was employed in the preparation of TCR libraries, with unique molecular identifiers being used to normalize TCRbeta repertoire quantification. In TCRdb, the public reads were trimmed at Q25 with fastp and aligned with MiXCR, with productive beta chains retained. Duplicate CDR3 protein sequences are folded into a single record with the most common DNA and genes. Present in this sample are about 400,000 distinct CDR3 sequences, 20% of which were seen just once. Around 4% of the sample is held by the ten biggest clonotypes. The germline V gene (reference sequence) yields DFQATT for CDR1 and SNEGSKA for CDR2. Trimming removed 6 bases from V and 5 bases from J, leaving 22 bases between the germline ends. Including the terminal cysteine and phenylalanine, the CDR3 comprises 15 residues. Only the CDR3 DNA stays, 45 bases, in frame from base 1.

This clonotype was recorded a few times. Its recognized antigen is unknown. No much larger clonotype is one base removed from it; base qualities were not supplied. The sample in question was PBMCs from the stem cell graft donor, obtained from the stem cell graft. The sequence is built from TRBV20-1 and TRBJ2-5, with a tentative D call of TRBD1 or TRBD2, each matching 5 bases. The TCR was taken from a human donor who donated a stem cell graft to a child with acute myeloid leukemia. CDR3 region: CSATPWGGPGETQYF. Read as DNA, the sequence is TGCAGTGCAACCCCCTGGGGCGGGCCTGGGGAGACCCAGTACTTC.